This T cell receptor (beta chain) was found in a study of T-cell reconstitution after alpha-beta-depleted transplantation in children. Study-level results: The study traced high day-60 TCRbeta diversity in some patients to surviving recipient T cells and thymic progenitors. Reported findings indicate that, about two months after transplant, alpha-beta T cells came from several hundred expanded clones, which were derived from non-depleted graft cells.

Using unique molecular identifiers, the investigators prepared the TCRbeta library. TCRdb re-called the PCR reads through MiXCR, storing one row per CDR3 protein. The sample includes a few hundred thousand distinct CDR3 sequences, approximately 10% seen only once; the top ten take roughly 27%. With respect to this clonotype: Its specificity is not known.

The V gene's germline CDR1 is MNHEY and CDR2 SVGAGI. V lost 4 bases and J 9 bases, leaving 16 bases between the germline ends. The CDR3 totals 14 residues. The chain has TRBV6-5 and TRBJ1-5; perhaps TRBD1 as D (5 bases). Sequenced material: PBMCs, taken before TCRalphabeta/CD19-depleted stem cell transplant. The receptor comes from a child younger than two with acute myeloid leukemia, due to receive a stem cell transplant. The CDR3 is CASSSLQVPGPQHF. In DNA form, the CDR3 reads TGTGCCAGCAGTTCTCTACAGGTCCCCGGGCCCCAGCATTTT.